This entry features one TCR beta chain sequence. This clone came up a few times. The clone's antigen remains unknown. Base qualities are missing; no much larger clone stands one base away. Germline trimming amounts to 6 bases on V and 9 bases on J, with 13 as the count of junction bases outside the gene matches. From the germline V gene (reference sequence), CDR1 is LNHDA and CDR2 is SQIVND. Measured from the cysteine to the phenylalanine, the CDR3 is 16 residues long. Only the CDR3 DNA stays, 48 bases, in frame from base 1. These data come from a study of blood T cell repertoires in COVID-19 (dated by TCRdb to the early 2020s). In terms of the full investigation: The collaborator samples originated in the United States, Italy and Spain and spanned the acute and convalescent phases of COVID-19. The prospective study material was composed of cDNA or gDNA derived from T cells, B-cell-depleted T cells, or PBMCs. The dataset comprised deeply sampled blood TCRbeta repertoires from subjects exposed to, actively infected with, or recovered from COVID-19. The repertoires were released in a freely available public database meant as a resource for research on the immune response to SARS-CoV-2. The samples were drawn from two sources: the first 160 participants of the ongoing ImmuneRACE study, and 1,000 to 1,500 subjects contributed by 6 global collaborators. Nearly every sample came with metadata listing a de-identified subject ID, COVID-19 status, age in years and sex. Where HLA class I and class II types were available, the types were taken from metadata supplied by the sample provider, not from assay-based typing.

Whole blood was collected in K2EDTA tubes by collaborating institutions according to the institutions' own protocols. For TCRbeta analysis, collaborators shipped samples in one of three forms: frozen whole blood, isolated PBMCs, or DNA extracted from either of those sample types. Points the paper makes about the study in general: Clinical and demographic metadata were provided uncurated, with the amount varying by source and participant.

TCRbeta CDR3 regions were amplified from genomic DNA using the immunoSEQ Assay, a bias-controlled multiplex PCR. In the source study's methods: The number of nucleated cells in each sample was estimated by amplification of reference gene primers within the assay. To quantify the absolute abundance of each unique TCRbeta CDR3 rearrangement, sequence reads were collapsed and filtered. For each sample, productive Simpson clonality was calculated as the square root of Simpson's diversity index over productive rearrangements. TCRdb retrieved this table from immuneACCESS and kept in-frame rearrangements only. Not all clones are present; in checked studies, unresolved V genes account for under half, and no reason is known for the remainder. D and trimming were read from the DNA, whereas the V and J calls and clone size are those reported in that table. Here the sample has approximately 70,000 clones; more than 85% occur a single time. 10% to 15% of the sample is held by the ten biggest clonotypes.

This TCR was sampled from a human donor with active COVID-19. The donor label of this sample is uncertain. The chain is assembled from TRBV19 and TRBJ1-6; TRBD1 fits 8 bases in the junction. Sequencing used peripheral blood. The CDR3 region has the sequence CASSPGRTGSVSPLHF. The nucleotide sequence reads TGTGCCAGTAGCCCCGGACGGACAGGGTCCGTTTCACCCCTCCACTTT.